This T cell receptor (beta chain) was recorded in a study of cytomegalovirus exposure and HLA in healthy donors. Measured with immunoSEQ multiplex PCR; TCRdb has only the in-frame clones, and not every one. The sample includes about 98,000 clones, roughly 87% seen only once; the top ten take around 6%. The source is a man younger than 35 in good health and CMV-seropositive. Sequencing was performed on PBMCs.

The CDR3 bases are TGCGCCAGCAGCCAAAGACTAGCATCCGGGCTGGAGCAGTTCTTC. Translating gives CASSQRLASGLEQFF. V and J are TRBV4-1 and TRBJ2-1, with 7 bases matching TRBD2. Trimming at V came to 2 bases and at J to 10 bases, leaving 11 bases not matched to a gene. This CDR3 is built from 15 residues. Germline V gene sequence: CDR1 MGHRA, CDR2 YSYEKL.